This TCR beta chain stems from a study of long-term antiretroviral therapy in people with HIV. Study-level results: Post-ART, diversity grew, though it stayed under transplant donor control levels.

They ran version v3.0 of the immunoSEQ assay at survey level. Assay: immunoSEQ multiplex PCR; the TCRdb copy retains only in-frame clones and omits some. The data contain tens of thousands of clones, 93% of them singletons. A note on this clone: Its antigen remains unidentified.

Trimming took off 7 bases at V and 2 bases at J, with 14 bases between the two ends. The CDR3 sequence is 14 residues long. The germline gives CDR1 ENHRY, CDR2 SYGVKD. This TCR was sampled from a woman aged 40-49 years with HIV. The sequencing here drew on unsorted PBMCs, taken 7.6 years after starting antiretroviral therapy. The V and J genes are TRBV10-3 and TRBJ1-2; D is possibly TRBD1 (6 bases). The CDR3 bases are TGTGCCATCAATAGGGACACCCAGAACTATGGCTACACCTTC. Translation gives CAINRDTQNYGYTF.